Here is one T cell receptor beta chain with its context. Which antigen it targets is not known. The sample holds no much larger clone one base away, and base qualities are not on file. Libraries were made using the immunoSEQ multiplex PCR assay. To provide template for TCR sequencing, every sample had RNA extracted and reverse transcribed into cDNA. First-strand cDNA was synthesized using SuperScript III with a 2:1 mix of oligo-dT and random hexamers. A synthetic immune receptor repertoire was used to measure amplification bias, and any remaining bias was corrected computationally. The source study handled its data this way. Raw reads were preprocessed for error removal, and CDR3 was defined according to IMGT conventions as running from the conserved cysteine to phenylalanine. Clonality was computed as 1 minus the Shannon entropy, with the entropy normalized by log2 of the number of productive unique TCRs. Whether scalp clones were CD4 or CD8 was inferred by matching scalp TCRbeta sequences against CD4 and CD8 repertoires sorted from blood. TCRdb stores this immuneACCESS table with in-frame sequences only. Part of the clones is absent; in the studies checked, under half of the shortfall reflects unresolved V genes, and no reason is known for the rest. V and J calls plus clone size are reproduced from that table; the DNA served to infer D and trimming. In this sample the table shows 87,000 or so clones, around 70% of which occur a single time. Roughly 17% of the sample is taken by the ten largest.

These data belong to a study of CD8+ T cells in alopecia areata (dated by TCRdb to about 2018). For context, the study as a whole: The treated patients, all with moderate-to-severe alopecia areata, were enrolled in an open-label pilot trial of oral tofacitinib given at 5 to 10 mg twice daily. Biopsies were taken from tofacitinib-treated patients at baseline and again at 4 and 24 weeks into treatment, and several of those patients also had a later scalp biopsy. Tofacitinib was administered for 6 to 18 months, and 6 months of follow-up off drug were then conducted to assess delayed response and recurrence. Human TCRbeta sequencing covered scalp tissue and sorted CD4+ and CD8+ peripheral blood T cells from patchy and totalis/universalis alopecia areata patients and healthy controls. Clonality in the scalp was compared among normal scalp (n=4), patchy alopecia areata scalp (n=8), and alopecia totalis/universalis scalp (n=8). RNA was obtained with the PAXgene miRNA kit for fixed scalp, the miRNeasy kit for PBMCs, and the RNeasy kit for mouse skin. Disease severity in treated patients was measured with the SALT score, which quantifies the percentage of affected scalp surface area. High-throughput TCRbeta sequencing was used to examine T cell clonal expansion in alopecia areata in both the C3H/HeJ mouse model and human patients. Amplification of TCRbeta CDR3 regions was done by immunoSEQ multiplex PCR using 35 Vbeta forward primers and 13 Jbeta reverse primers. What the work shows at the level of the full study, not this receptor alone: Because the treated cohort was small and had only one nonresponder, larger studies are needed to examine links between baseline CD8+ expansion and response. Tofacitinib significantly lowered scalp clonality and the number of expanded CD8+ clones among the top 100 scalp clones. Compared with normal scalp, lesional scalp had higher clonality and more expanded CD8+ clones, particularly in alopecia totalis/universalis, a pattern that suggests antigenic drive. Shared TCR sequences between patients were less evident than in mice, which may be partly attributable to HLA diversity in the patient population. Unlike mouse skin, where gammadelta T cells dominate, normal human skin contains resident alphabeta T cells that get sequenced too, which complicates analysis of the scalp TCR repertoire. During tofacitinib treatment, many expanded lesional clones stuck around in both scalp and blood, and this persistence may partly explain why relapse happens after treatment is stopped.

In light of the paper, this sample's treatment or condition label describes: oral pan-JAK inhibitor, 5-10 mg twice daily. Lesional scalp punch biopsies and peripheral blood were collected from alopecia areata patients. After PBMCs were isolated by density centrifugation and stained for CD3, CD4 and CD8, a FACSAria was used to sort CD4+ and CD8+ T cells. Counted from cysteine to phenylalanine, this CDR3 has 11 amino acids. Kept here is only the CDR3 DNA, which spans 33 bases and is read in frame from base 1. V loses 8 bases at its end and J loses 5 bases; junction bases beyond the gene matches: 1. Sequences MGHDK (CDR1) and SYGVNS (CDR2) are obtained from the germline V gene.

The source material was CD8+ T cells sorted from blood, sampled at approximately week 44, from a patient treated with tofacitinib. The sequence joins TRBV25-1 to TRBJ1-1; 8 junctional bases match TRBD1. The sequence derives from a human donor with alopecia areata. The DNA sequence is given as TGTGCCAGCGGGACAGGTACTGAAGCTTTCTTT. Translated, this is CASGTGTEAFF.